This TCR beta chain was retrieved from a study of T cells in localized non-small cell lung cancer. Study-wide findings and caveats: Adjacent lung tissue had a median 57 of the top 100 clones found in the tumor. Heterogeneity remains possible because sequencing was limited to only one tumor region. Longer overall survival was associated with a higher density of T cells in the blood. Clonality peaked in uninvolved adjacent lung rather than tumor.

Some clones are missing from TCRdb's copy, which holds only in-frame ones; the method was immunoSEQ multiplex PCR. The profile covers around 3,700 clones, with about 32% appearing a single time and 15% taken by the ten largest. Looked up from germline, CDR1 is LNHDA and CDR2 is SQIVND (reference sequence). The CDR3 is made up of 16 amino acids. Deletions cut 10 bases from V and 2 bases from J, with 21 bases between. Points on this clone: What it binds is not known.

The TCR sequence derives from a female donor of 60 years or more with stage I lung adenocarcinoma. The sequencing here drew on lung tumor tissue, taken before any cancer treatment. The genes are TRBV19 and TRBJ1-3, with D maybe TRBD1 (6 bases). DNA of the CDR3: TGTGCCACCTCTTTCGGACAGCCAAGGACTGGAAACACCATATATTTT. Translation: CATSFGQPRTGNTIYF.